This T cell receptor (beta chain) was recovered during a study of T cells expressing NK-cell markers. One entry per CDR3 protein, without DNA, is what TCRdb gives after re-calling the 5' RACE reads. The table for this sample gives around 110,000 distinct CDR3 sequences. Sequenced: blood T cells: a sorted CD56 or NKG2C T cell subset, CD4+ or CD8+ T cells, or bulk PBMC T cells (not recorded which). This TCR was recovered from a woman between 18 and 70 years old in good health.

The chain's CDR3 is CAWSVDLYQETQYF. The genes are TRBV30 and TRBJ2-5. The CDR3 sequence is 14 residues long. The V gene's germline CDR1 is GTSNPN and CDR2 SVGIG (reference sequence).